What follows are 25 T cell receptor beta chains derived from one specimen sequenced in a study of cytomegalovirus exposure and HLA in healthy donors. Primers: 60 Vbeta forward and 13 Jbeta reverse. Here immunoSEQ multiplex PCR was the method, and the copy in TCRdb shows in-frame clones only, minus some. In all, the sample yields 150,000 or so clones. Sequenced: PBMCs. The source is a man in his late teens or twenties in good health and CMV-seronegative.

The J gene is TRBJ2-3, the V gene TRBV18; D is possibly TRBD2 (5 bases). This CDR3 has 16 amino acids. Germline-derived CDR1 and CDR2 are KGHSH and LQKENI. V lost 6 bases to trimming and J lost 2 bases, with 18 bases between them. The CDR3 DNA sequence: TGTGCCAGCTCCCCCGAAGGACGGGGTTACACAGATACGCAGTATTTT. Amino acid sequence: CASSPEGRGYTDTQYF.

V is TRBV6-1 and J is TRBJ1-1, with 9 bases aligning to TRBD1. This CDR3 comprises 15 residues. The V segment lost 3 bases and the J segment 0 bases; nucleotides outside the gene matches: 2. Germline V CDR1 and CDR2: MNHNS, SASEGT. In DNA form, the CDR3 reads TGTGCCAGCAGTGACGGACAGGGGATGAACACTGAAGCTTTCTTT. Its protein product is CASSDGQGMNTEAFF.

The chain employs TRBV25-1 and TRBJ2-5; 7 bases map to TRBD1. Trimming removed 8 bases from V and 3 bases from J; junction bases left unmatched: 15. The CDR3 covers 16 residues. The V gene's germline CDR1 is MGHDK and CDR2 SYGVNS. The CDR3 region has the DNA TGTGCCAGCCTTCGGAAGCTCGGGACAGTAAAAGAGACCCAGTACTTC. It encodes CASLRKLGTVKETQYF.

The chain uses TRBV11-3 and TRBJ2-7, with 8 bases lining up with TRBD2. V lost 6 bases and J lost 1; bases outside the gene matches: 8. The CDR3 consists of 15 residues. Germline V gives CDR1 SGHNT, CDR2 YENEEA. CDR3 region: CASSPTSGSSYEQYF. The CDR3 DNA sequence: TGTGCCAGCAGTCCCACGAGCGGGAGTTCCTACGAGCAGTACTTC. Combining the CDR3 with reference TRBV11-3 and TRBJ2-7 gives the whole variable domain EAGVVQSPRYKIIEKKQPVAFWCNPISGHNTLYWYLQNLGQGPELLIRYENEEAVDDSQLPKDRFSAERLKGVDSTLKIQPAELGDSAVYLCASSPTSGSSYEQYFGPGTRLTVT.

This chain uses TRBV2 with TRBJ2-7; 7 bases are shared with TRBD1. The length of the CDR3 is 13 residues. The ends lost 3 bases at V and 2 bases at J; junction bases unmatched: 1. CDR1 SNHLY and CDR2 FYNNEI come from the germline V gene. In DNA form, the CDR3 reads TGTGCCAGCAGTGAGACAGGGCCCTACGAGCAGTACTTC. As protein: CASSETGPYEQYF. Full variable domain (rest looked up from reference TRBV2 and TRBJ2-7): EPEVTQTPSHQVTQMGQEVILRCVPISNHLYFYWYRQILGQKVEFLVSFYNNEISEKSEIFDDQFSVERPDGSNFTLKIRSTKLEDSAMYFCASSETGPYEQYFGPGTRLTVT.

The rearrangement links TRBV5-1 to TRBJ1-1; 10 nucleotides line up with TRBD1. Germline V gene sequence: CDR1 SGHRS, CDR2 YFSETQ. CDR3 length equals 16 residues. After removal of 4 bases from V and 8 bases from J, the junction contained 14 bases not matched to a gene. CDR3 residues: CASSTLTGGNGKEAFF. The CDR3 nucleotides read TGCGCCAGCAGCACCCTGACAGGGGGCAATGGGAAAGAAGCTTTCTTT.

As to this clone: The junction departs from the called germline gene at one end, perhaps through a read error. The CDR3 here is CASSLGGFREQYF. The CDR3 bases are TGTGCCAGCAGTTTAGGAGGATTCCGCGAGCAGTACTTC. The chain has TRBV7-9 and TRBJ2-7; tentative D call: TRBD2 (5 bases). Looked up from germline, CDR1 is SEHNR and CDR2 is FQNEAQ (reference sequence). This CDR3 has 13 amino acids.

The rearrangement joins TRBV2 to TRBJ2-5; 9 positions match TRBD1. The J call may be wrong; the DNA end is better matched by TRBJ2-7. The CDR3 loop spans 15 amino acids. CDR1 is SNHLY, CDR2 FYNNEI, per germline. In nucleotides, the CDR3 is TGTGCCAGCAGTGTCGGGACAGGGATAGTCTACGAGCAGTACTTC. Protein sequence: CASSVGTGIVYEQYF.

V is TRBV19 and J is TRBJ1-1; D unresolved. Germline CDR1 reads LNHDA; CDR2 reads SQIVND (reference sequence). CDR3 size: 14 residues. Trimming shortened V by 4 bases and J by 7 bases, and 16 bases separated the two germline ends. Here the CDR3 DNA reads TGTGCCAGTAGTACCTACGGGTCGTCAAATGAAGCTTTCTTT. Protein product: CASSTYGSSNEAFF.

The chain couples TRBV2 to TRBJ2-1; D is perhaps TRBD2 (6 bases). V was pared by 5 bases and J by 2 bases, with 10 bases between. Per the germline V gene, CDR1 is SNHLY and CDR2 is FYNNEI. This CDR3 has 14 amino acids. CDR3: CASSWREAYNEQFF. The CDR3 nucleotides are TGTGCCAGCAGTTGGAGGGAAGCCTACAATGAGCAGTTCTTC.

The chain combines TRBV7-9 with TRBJ1-3; 9 positions agree with TRBD1. The CDR3 runs 17 residues. V trimming: 5 bases; J trimming: 0 bases; junction bases outside the gene matches: 8. The germline V gene encodes CDR1 SEHNR and CDR2 FQNEAQ (reference sequence). The CDR3 region is CASSPRTGEDSGNTIYF. DNA for the CDR3: TGTGCCAGCAGCCCCCGGACAGGGGAGGACTCTGGAAACACCATATATTTT. Full variable domain (remainder filled in from reference TRBV7-9 and TRBJ1-3): DTGVSQNPRHKITKRGQNVTFRCDPISEHNRLYWYRQTLGQGPEFLTYFQNEAQLEKSRLLSDRFSAERPKGSFSTLEIQRTEQGDSAMYLCASSPRTGEDSGNTIYFGEGSWLTVV.

The chain employs TRBV6-1 and TRBJ2-7; D remains ambiguous. This CDR3 is 14 amino acids long. With 0 bases removed from V and 2 bases from J, the gap between germline ends came to 8 bases. Germline V lookup: CDR1 MNHNS, CDR2 SASEGT. The CDR3 DNA reads TGTGCCAGCAGTGAAGCGCATCAGACCTACGAGCAGTACTTC. It translates to CASSEAHQTYEQYF.

The gene calls are TRBV11-3 and TRBJ2-3; maybe TRBD2 (6 bases). CDR1 and CDR2 (germline): SGHNT, YENEEA. The CDR3 consists of 16 residues. V lost 1 base and J lost 6, with 17 bases in between. In DNA, the CDR3 is TGTGCCAGCAGCTTAGTCGGGACTCCCGCGGGGGATACGCAGTATTTT. Protein product: CASSLVGTPAGDTQYF.

V gene TRBV19 combines with J gene TRBJ2-2; TRBD2 agrees at 7 bases. CDR3 length: 15 amino acids. Germline trimming cut 8 bases from V and 1 base from J; bases unmatched to any gene: 7. From germline, CDR1 is LNHDA and CDR2 SQIVND (reference sequence). The CDR3 DNA follows: TGTGCCAGTTGCGGGCTAGCGGAGAACACCGGGGAGCTGTTTTTT. It is translated as CASCGLAENTGELFF.

The genes are TRBV4-1 and TRBJ1-2; no clear D. The length of the CDR3 is 16 residues. The germline V and J ends were trimmed by 1 base and 6 bases, with 18 bases remaining between them. The V gene's germline CDR1 is MGHRA and CDR2 YSYEKL. Here the CDR3 reads CASSQGRSRLWDGYTF. CDR3 nucleotide sequence: TGCGCCAGCAGCCAAGGTCGCTCAAGACTCTGGGATGGCTACACCTTC.

V gene TRBV7-9 combines with J gene TRBJ1-2; 7 bases map to TRBD1. Germline trimming cut 5 bases from V and 6 bases from J; bases unmatched to any gene: 21. Germline-derived CDR1 and CDR2 are SEHNR and FQNEAQ (reference sequence). The CDR3 consists of 18 residues. The CDR3 spells CASSPLGGMGQMIHGYTF. Written as DNA, the CDR3 is TGTGCCAGCAGCCCGCTAGGGGGTATGGGACAGATGATCCATGGCTACACCTTC.

V is TRBV27 and J is TRBJ1-5; possible D gene TRBD1, 5 bases. Trimming cost V 2 bases and J 6 bases, with 14 bases left between them. The CDR3 sequence is 15 residues long. In germline, CDR1 is MNHEY, CDR2 SMNVEV (reference sequence). The CDR3 here is CASSLRAGSLQPQHF. CDR3 sequence (DNA): TGTGCCAGCAGTTTACGGGCAGGGTCTCTTCAGCCCCAGCATTTT.

The chain carries TRBV2 and TRBJ2-2, with unresolved D. CDR1 and CDR2 from the germline V gene are SNHLY and FYNNEI. This CDR3 comprises 11 residues. Trimming shortened V by 7 bases and J by 7 bases, and 7 bases separated the two germline ends. CDR3 residues: CASTVRGELFF. In nucleotides, the CDR3 is TGTGCCAGCACGGTGCGCGGGGAGCTGTTTTTT.

V and J are TRBV9 and TRBJ1-2; D gene unclear. Germline-derived CDR1 and CDR2 are SGDLS and YYNGEE. The CDR3 is 13 amino acids. V was clipped by 2 bases and J by 6 bases, with 11 bases between them. The CDR3 DNA sequence: TGTGCCAGCAGCGTGGAGGGTTTTAATGGCTACACCTTC. Translated, it gives CASSVEGFNGYTF.

The CDR3: CASRPTRTAGNTIYF. For the CDR3, the DNA is TGTGCCAGCAGACCCACCCGGACAGCTGGAAACACCATATATTTT. The chain recombines TRBV6-5 with TRBJ1-3; D is perhaps TRBD1 (6 bases). Germline CDR1 is MNHEY and CDR2 is SVGAGI. The ends were cut back, 6 bases at V and 2 bases at J, with 14 bases in the middle. This CDR3 contains 15 residues.

This chain joins TRBV19 and TRBJ2-7, with 7 positions matching TRBD1. The CDR3 is made up of 13 amino acids. CDR1 is LNHDA and CDR2 is SQIVND in the germline V gene (reference sequence). J was trimmed by 1 base and V by 7 bases; bases with no gene match: 4. CDR3 loop: CASMRQGSYEQYF. The CDR3 bases are TGTGCCAGTATGAGACAGGGATCCTACGAGCAGTACTTC.

This chain links TRBV6-1 with TRBJ1-5, with 8 bases identical to TRBD1. After removal of 4 bases from V and 7 bases from J, the junction contained 6 bases not matched to a gene. This CDR3 is 14 amino acids long. The V gene's germline CDR1 is MNHNS and CDR2 SASEGT. The DNA for the CDR3 is TGTGCCAGCAGTGGGACAGGGTGGCCCCAGCCCCAGCATTTT. Protein product: CASSGTGWPQPQHF.

The chain carries TRBV19 and TRBJ2-7; TRBD1 agrees at 8 bases. With V trimmed by 7 bases and J by 0 bases, 14 bases remained unmatched. The CDR3 contains 17 residues. Germline V lookup: CDR1 LNHDA, CDR2 SQIVND (reference sequence). CDR3 loop: CASTRGRPGTSSYEQYF. For the CDR3, the DNA is TGTGCCAGTACCAGGGGGCGCCCCGGGACATCCTCCTACGAGCAGTACTTC.

V gene TRBV15 combines with J gene TRBJ1-1, with D uncertain. The CDR3 runs to 14 residues. The germline V and J ends were trimmed by 1 base and 4 bases, with 10 bases remaining between them. Germline CDR1 and CDR2: LNHNV and YYDKDF (reference sequence). The CDR3 DNA reads as TGTGCCACCAGCAGAGCTGGGAGAATCACTGAAGCTTTCTTT. Amino acids: CATSRAGRITEAFF.

The chain links TRBV27 to TRBJ1-1; 8 bases line up with TRBD1. Germline CDR1 reads MNHEY; CDR2 reads SMNVEV (reference sequence). The CDR3 runs to 17 residues. V shed 5 bases, J shed 1 base, and the junction held 12 bases outside the gene matches. The DNA for the CDR3 is TGTGCCAGCAGTCCCCAGGACAGGGCCCCTCAGAACACTGAAGCTTTCTTT. This gives the protein CASSPQDRAPQNTEAFF.